This entry describes one TCR beta chain. As yet, its antigen is unknown. Measured with immunoSEQ multiplex PCR; TCRdb has only the in-frame clones, and not every one. The table records some 100,000 clones, under 95% of them present only once. This entry belongs to a study of OX40 agonist ivuxolimab in advanced cancers. Study results and limitations: With doses of 0.1 to 3.0 mg/kg, CD4+ and CD8+ blood T cells had undergone clonal expansion by week 6. CD8+ T cells averaged more expanded clones than CD4+.

V trimming: 0 bases; J trimming: 6 bases; junction bases outside the gene matches: 3. This CDR3 spans 15 amino acids. The germline gives CDR1 LGHNA, CDR2 YNFKEQ. The genes are TRBV4-2 and TRBJ2-1; 9 bases match TRBD2. The source material was CD4+ or CD8+ T cells sorted from blood, sampled in a trial of the OX40 agonist ivuxolimab. The receptor was derived from an adult with an advanced solid tumor such as melanoma, head and neck, liver or kidney cancer. The CDR3 region has the DNA TGTGCCAGCAGCCAAGACCCTAGCGGGGTCAATGAGCAGTTCTTC. Translating gives CASSQDPSGVNEQFF.